Listed here is a single T cell receptor (beta chain). Other DNA sequences in this sample translate to the same CDR3. The study assigned cohorts using participant-reported clinical history. The data are from a study of blood T cell repertoires in COVID-19. Whole-study context: The United States, Italy and Spain were the sources of the acute and convalescent COVID-19 samples.

In the source study's methods: Nucleated cell counts were estimated from reference gene primer amplification. Profiled with immunoSEQ multiplex PCR; TCRdb holds only in-frame clones, not every one. V, J and clone size were drawn from that table, and D and trimming were deduced from the DNA. Here the sample spans fewer than 350,000 clones, 90% being singletons. This CDR3 comprises 14 residues. Trimming took off 3 bases at V and 2 bases at J, with 14 bases between the two ends. Germline CDR1 is DFQATT and CDR2 is SNEGSKA (reference sequence). This chain uses TRBV20-1 with TRBJ2-7; the D gene is possibly TRBD1 (5 bases). The sequencing input was PBMCs or T cells enriched from blood (not recorded which). This TCR derives from a woman in her late teens or twenties with acute COVID-19. The CDR3 coding sequence is TGCAGTGCTAGTGAGGTGGGGCTAGCCTACGAGCAGTACTTC. Residues: CSASEVGLAYEQYF.